This TCR beta chain appears in the sequencing data of a study of regulatory T cells in long-lasting Graves disease. In its sample, this clonotype was seen a few times. As yet, its antigen is unknown. Time point given: newly diagnosed GD, antithyroid drugs for less than 3 months. RNA extracted from PBMCs served as the sequencing template. Study-wide findings and caveats: Sharing of public clonotypes was greater in persistent patients (more than 2,500) than in new patients (around 890). Gene preferences differed: TRBV28, TRBJ1-2, TRBJ2-5 in persistent cases.

Germline values: CDR1 DFQATT, CDR2 SNEGSKA (reference sequence). The germline V and J ends were trimmed by 3 bases and 0 bases, with 17 bases remaining between them. This CDR3 is built from 16 residues. Through Arm-PCR of CDR3 regions and iRepertoire HTBI primers, TCR beta libraries were built. Each CDR3 protein is one row after TCRdb ran MiXCR on the multiplex PCR reads. The data contain hundreds of thousands of distinct CDR3 sequences, roughly 15% of them singletons. This sample was shared with a second study, whose subject was T cells in Graves' hyperthyroidism and ophthalmopathy. From that study: TCR CDR3 regions were first amplified by RT-PCR with HTBI primers. Model output signaled ophthalmopathy a median approximately 6 months ahead of onset.

V is TRBV20-1 and J is TRBJ1-1; no definite D call. Sequenced here: peripheral blood mononuclear cells (PBMCs), sampled at new diagnosis, from a patient treated with antithyroid drugs. This receptor was obtained from a middle-aged woman with Graves disease. The CDR3 loop reads CSARIPYRTLNTEAFF. Here the CDR3 DNA reads TGCAGTGCTAGGATCCCTTATCGTACCCTGAACACTGAAGCTTTCTTT.